Below, 24 T cell receptor beta chains from the same sample are listed, as sequenced in a study of T cell repertoires in cytomegalovirus infection. A single record per CDR3 protein comes from TCRdb applying MiXCR to the reads. The table records roughly 760,000 distinct CDR3 sequences, roughly 35% of them present only once. Material: PBMCs. The receptors come from a human donor in good health (CMV status not recorded). Some clones in this sample may be carry-over from other donors' samples.

The chain links TRBV28 to TRBJ1-4; possibly TRBD1 for D (5 bases). Deletions cut 3 bases from V and 8 bases from J, with 16 bases between. Germline V gives CDR1 MDHEN, CDR2 SYDVKM. This CDR3 spans 15 amino acids. This CDR3 is CASSLDKAGWEKLFF. As DNA, the CDR3 is TGTGCCAGCAGTTTGGATAAGGCAGGGTGGGAAAAACTGTTTTTT.

This clonotype has a single count. The J gene is TRBJ1-5, the V gene TRBV20-1; D is possibly TRBD1 (6 bases). The CDR3 is made up of 12 amino acids. V was pared by 6 bases and J by 10 bases, with 16 bases between. CDR1 is DFQATT and CDR2 is SNEGSKA in the germline V gene (reference sequence). In DNA, the CDR3 is TGCAGTGCCCAACGGACAGTCCCCCCCCAGCATTTT. Its protein product is CSAQRTVPPQHF.

This clonotype came up a few times. The chain employs TRBV7-2 and TRBJ2-1, with no clear D. The germline V and J ends were trimmed by 3 bases and 8 bases, with 14 bases remaining between them. This CDR3 region has 14 residues. The germline V gene has CDR1 SGHTA and CDR2 FQGNSA. CDR3 loop: CASSFSTPAHEQFF. DNA of the CDR3: TGTGCCAGCAGCTTCTCCACTCCCGCACATGAGCAGTTCTTC. The whole variable domain, filled in from reference TRBV7-2 and TRBJ2-1, reads GAGVSQSPSNKVTEKGKDVELRCDPISGHTALYWYRQSLGQGLEFLIYFQGNSAPDKSGLPSDRFSAERTGGSVSTLTIQRTQQEDSAVYLCASSFSTPAHEQFFGPGTRLTVL.

The chain recombines TRBV9 with TRBJ1-6; no reliable D call. The length of the CDR3 is 14 residues. CDR1 is SGDLS and CDR2 is YYNGEE in the germline V gene. CDR3 protein: CPFLKSSYNSPLHF. Written as DNA, the CDR3 is TGTCCATTCCTAAAAAGCTCCTATAATTCACCCCTCCACTTT.

This clonotype appeared a few times. V gene TRBV28 combines with J gene TRBJ2-5, with D possibly being TRBD1 or TRBD2 (5 bases each). Germline V CDR1 and CDR2: MDHEN, SYDVKM. The germline V and J ends were trimmed by 8 bases and 5 bases, with 12 bases remaining between them. The CDR3 length is 12 residues. CDR3 DNA: TGTGCCAGCGTTGGGGGTGGGGAGACCCAGTACTTC. This gives the protein CASVGGGETQYF.

The chain carries TRBV3-1 and TRBJ2-7; weak D call: TRBD2 (6 bases). The CDR3 loop spans 15 amino acids. Trimming stripped 1 base from V and 2 bases from J, with 12 bases between. Germline lookup yields CDR1 LGHDT and CDR2 YNNKEL (reference sequence). The CDR3: CASSQVQGGAYEQYF. In DNA form, the CDR3 reads TGTGCCAGCAGCCAAGTCCAGGGAGGCGCCTACGAGCAGTACTTC.

The chain joins TRBV6-2 or TRBV6-3 to TRBJ1-6; D gene unclear. V was trimmed by 7 bases and J by 6 bases, leaving 16 bases between them. This CDR3 region has 15 residues. CDR1 is MNHEY, CDR2 SVGEGT, per germline. The CDR3 nucleotides are TGTGCCAGCACCCCCGGAAGGGCAGCTAATTCACCCCTCCACTTT. Translating it yields CASTPGRAANSPLHF.

The chain has TRBV7-2 and TRBJ2-4; D call uncertain. Germline V lookup: CDR1 SGHTA, CDR2 FQGNSA. Trimming cost V 1 base and J 1 base, with 5 bases left between them. The CDR3 contains 14 residues. Here the CDR3 DNA reads TGTGCCAGCAGCTTAGTGGCGGCCAAAAACATTCAGTACTTC. This translates into CASSLVAAKNIQYF.

The chain joins TRBV5-6 to TRBJ1-4; D is unresolved. Trimming left V 1 base short and J 7 bases short, with 11 bases between. Germline-derived CDR1 and CDR2 are SGHDT and YYEEEE. There are 14 residues in the CDR3. Here the CDR3 DNA reads TGTGCCAGCAGCTTGTTGGGTGCCGGTGAAAAACTGTTTTTT. As protein: CASSLLGAGEKLFF.

V usage is TRBV20-1 and J usage is TRBJ2-3, with 12 bases matching TRBD2. This CDR3 is built from 18 residues. V was clipped by 0 bases and J by 0 bases; unmatched bases: 7. Per germline, CDR1 DFQATT and CDR2 SNEGSKA (reference sequence). The CDR3 reads CSARDASGRALSTDTQYF. The CDR3 DNA reads TGCAGTGCTAGAGATGCTAGCGGGAGGGCCCTGAGCACAGATACGCAGTATTTT.

The V and J genes are TRBV5-1 and TRBJ2-5; the D gene is possibly TRBD2 (5 bases). Trimming pared 7 bases from V and 5 bases from J, leaving 18 bases between. The germline V gene has CDR1 SGHRS and CDR2 YFSETQ. The CDR3 has 14 amino acids. In nucleotides, the CDR3 is TGCGCCAGCGGTTTTGAGGGCCCTTGGGAGACCCAGTACTTC. Translation: CASGFEGPWETQYF. Complete variable domain (other parts from reference TRBV5-1 and TRBJ2-5): KAGVTQTPRYLIKTRGQQVTLSCSPISGHRSVSWYQQTPGQGLQFLFEYFSETQRNKGNFPGRFSGRQFSNSRSEMNVSTLELGDSALYLCASGFEGPWETQYFGPGTRLLVL.

This clonotype was counted a few times. The chain's CDR3 is CASSSPGQGFHGYTF. The CDR3 DNA reads as TGTGCCAGCAGTTCTCCGGGACAGGGGTTCCATGGCTACACCTTC. V is TRBV28 and J is TRBJ1-2; TRBD1 aligns across 10 bases. Trimming cost V 4 bases and J 6 bases; bases outside gene matches: 8. Germline CDR1 is MDHEN and CDR2 is SYDVKM. The CDR3 covers 15 residues.

This clonotype occurred a few times. The rearrangement uses TRBV28 and TRBJ1-1; no firm D call. The germline gives CDR1 MDHEN, CDR2 SYDVKM. This CDR3 has 12 amino acids. V was cut by 5 bases and J by 7 bases, with 11 bases left in between. The CDR3 here is CASSLFIDEAFF. As DNA, the CDR3 is TGTGCCAGCAGTCTGTTTATAGATGAAGCTTTCTTT.

J is TRBJ1-1 and V is TRBV5-1, with D possibly being TRBD1 (6 bases). V dropped 1 base and J dropped 0 bases, with 10 bases sitting between them. The CDR3 contains 15 residues. Germline loops: CDR1 SGHRS, CDR2 YFSETQ. The CDR3 is CASSLKGTLNTEAFF. The CDR3, as DNA: TGCGCCAGCAGCTTGAAGGGGACATTGAACACTGAAGCTTTCTTT. Based on the CDR3 plus reference TRBV5-1 and TRBJ1-1, the full variable domain is KAGVTQTPRYLIKTRGQQVTLSCSPISGHRSVSWYQQTPGQGLQFLFEYFSETQRNKGNFPGRFSGRQFSNSRSEMNVSTLELGDSALYLCASSLKGTLNTEAFFGQGTRLTVV.

This clonotype was picked up a small number of times. V gene TRBV7-2 combines with J gene TRBJ2-7; TRBD2 agrees at 7 bases. Losses at the gene ends were 5 bases for V and 6 bases for J; bases not matched to a gene: 13. This CDR3 is 15 amino acids long. The germline CDR1 and CDR2 sequences are SGHTA and FQGNSA. The CDR3 reads CASSERWAGAGEQYF. The CDR3 region has the DNA TGTGCCAGCAGCGAGAGATGGGCGGGAGCGGGCGAGCAGTACTTC. The full variable domain, completed using reference TRBV7-2 and TRBJ2-7, is GAGVSQSPSNKVTEKGKDVELRCDPISGHTALYWYRQSLGQGLEFLIYFQGNSAPDKSGLPSDRFSAERTGGSVSTLTIQRTQQEDSAVYLCASSERWAGAGEQYFGPGTRLTVT.

This clonotype occurred a few times. This chain uses TRBV20-1 with TRBJ2-1, with D possibly TRBD2 on 5 matching bases. From germline, CDR1 is DFQATT and CDR2 SNEGSKA (reference sequence). The V and J ends lost 4 bases and 8 bases respectively, with 12 bases between them. CDR3 size: 12 residues. The CDR3 loop is CSATNLADEQFF. CDR3 sequence (DNA): TGCAGTGCTACAAATCTAGCAGATGAGCAGTTCTTC.

This sequence joins TRBV28 and TRBJ1-6; D is unclear. The CDR3 runs 16 residues. Germline V lookup: CDR1 MDHEN, CDR2 SYDVKM. Trimming stripped 8 bases from V and 3 bases from J, with 17 bases between. The CDR3 DNA reads TGTGCCAGCCATCTAGGGTTGCCCTTCTATAATTCACCCCTCCACTTT. This gives the protein CASHLGLPFYNSPLHF. Complete variable domain (other parts from reference TRBV28 and TRBJ1-6): DVKVTQSSRYLVKRTGEKVFLECVQDMDHENMFWYRQDPGLGLRLIYFSYDVKMKEKGDIPEGYSVSREKKERFSLILESASTNQTSMYLCASHLGLPFYNSPLHFGNGTRLTVT.

V gene TRBV7-6 combines with J gene TRBJ2-1; 14 nucleotides agree with TRBD2. Germline V CDR1 and CDR2: SGHVS, FNYEAQ. This CDR3 has 18 amino acids. With V trimmed by 5 bases and J by 6 bases, 12 bases remained unmatched. This CDR3 is CASSPGLAGERPVNEQFF. DNA for the CDR3: TGTGCCAGCAGCCCGGGACTAGCGGGAGAGAGGCCTGTCAATGAGCAGTTCTTC.

The V and J genes are TRBV19 and TRBJ1-5; possible D gene TRBD1, 5 bases. The CDR3 has 13 amino acids. Germline V gene sequence: CDR1 LNHDA, CDR2 SQIVND (reference sequence). V was clipped by 10 bases and J by 7 bases, with 17 bases between them. In DNA, the CDR3 is TGTGCCACTACCGACCGACAGCACCAGCCCCAGCATTTT. This sequence encodes CATTDRQHQPQHF.

The chain is built from TRBV7-2 and TRBJ2-3, with a tentative D call TRBD2 (6 bases). The CDR3 sequence is 17 residues long. V was shortened by 1 base and J by 0 bases, with 14 bases between the two germline ends. From germline, CDR1 is SGHTA and CDR2 FQGNSA. The CDR3 DNA is TGTGCCAGCAGCTTAGTGGACTACCCACCTAGCACAGATACGCAGTATTTT. This codes for CASSLVDYPPSTDTQYF.

This clonotype was seen more than once but under ten times. This chain links TRBV7-3 with TRBJ1-5; D possibly corresponds to TRBD1 (6 bases). V was shortened by 5 bases and J by 4 bases, with 15 bases between the two germline ends. The CDR3 loop spans 15 amino acids. Germline assignment: CDR1 SGHTA and CDR2 FQGTGA. The CDR3 sequence is CASSPRRTANQPQHF. CDR3 nucleotide sequence: TGTGCCAGCAGCCCCAGACGGACAGCGAATCAGCCCCAGCATTTT. Full variable domain (rest looked up from reference TRBV7-3 and TRBJ1-5): GAGVSQTPSNKVTEKGKYVELRCDPISGHTALYWYRQSLGQGPEFLIYFQGTGAADDSGLPNDRFFAVRPEGSVSTLKIQRTERGDSAVYLCASSPRRTANQPQHFGDGTRLSIL.

The chain couples TRBV28 to TRBJ1-2; D possibly corresponds to TRBD1 (5 bases). The V end lost 3 bases, the J end lost 2 bases, and 10 bases lay between the germline ends. CDR1 is MDHEN, CDR2 SYDVKM, per germline. This CDR3 has 14 residues. The CDR3 bases are TGTGCCAGCAGTTTTTTTGGGGGGAACTATGGCTACACCTTC. Its translation is CASSFFGGNYGYTF.

In its sample, this clonotype was seen many times. The chain couples TRBV7-6 to TRBJ2-7, with 8 bases that match TRBD2. The CDR3 totals 17 residues. V dropped 1 base and J dropped 3; count of bases not matched to a gene: 11. Germline V gene sequence: CDR1 SGHVS, CDR2 FNYEAQ. CDR3 sequence: CASSLGPTSGSIYEQYF. Here the CDR3 DNA reads TGTGCCAGCAGCTTAGGTCCCACGAGCGGGAGTATCTACGAGCAGTACTTC.

This chain connects TRBV11-2 to TRBJ2-6; D ambiguous. Germline values: CDR1 SGHAT, CDR2 FQNNGV. V was cut by 1 base and J by 2 bases, with 12 bases left in between. The CDR3 is 17 residues long. The CDR3 is CASSLGPASPGANVLTF. In DNA form, the CDR3 reads TGTGCCAGCAGCTTAGGACCAGCGTCCCCTGGGGCCAACGTCCTGACTTTC.